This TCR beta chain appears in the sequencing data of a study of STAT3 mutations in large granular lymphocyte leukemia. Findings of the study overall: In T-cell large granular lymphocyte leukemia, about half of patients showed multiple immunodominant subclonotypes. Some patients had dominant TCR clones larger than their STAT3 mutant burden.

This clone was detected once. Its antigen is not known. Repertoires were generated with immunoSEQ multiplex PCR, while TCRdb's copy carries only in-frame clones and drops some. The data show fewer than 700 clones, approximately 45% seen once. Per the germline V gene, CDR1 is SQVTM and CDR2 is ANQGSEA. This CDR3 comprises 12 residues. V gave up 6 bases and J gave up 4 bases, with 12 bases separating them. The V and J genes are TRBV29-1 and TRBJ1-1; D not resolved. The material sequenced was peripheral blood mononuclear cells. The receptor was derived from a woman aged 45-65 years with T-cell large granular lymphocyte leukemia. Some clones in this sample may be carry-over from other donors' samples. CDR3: CSVVRVGTEAFF. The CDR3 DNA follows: TGCAGCGTCGTACGAGTTGGCACTGAAGCTTTCTTT.